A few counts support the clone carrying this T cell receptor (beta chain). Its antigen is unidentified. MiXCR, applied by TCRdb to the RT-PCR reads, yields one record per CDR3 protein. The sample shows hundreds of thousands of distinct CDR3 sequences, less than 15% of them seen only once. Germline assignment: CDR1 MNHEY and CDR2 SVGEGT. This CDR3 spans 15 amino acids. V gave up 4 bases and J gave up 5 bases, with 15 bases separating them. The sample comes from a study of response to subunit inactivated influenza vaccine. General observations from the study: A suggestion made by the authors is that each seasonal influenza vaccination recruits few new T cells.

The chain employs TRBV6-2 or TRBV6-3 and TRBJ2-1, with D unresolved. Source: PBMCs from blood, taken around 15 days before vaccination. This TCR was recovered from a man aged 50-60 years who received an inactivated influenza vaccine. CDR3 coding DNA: TGTGCCAGCAGTTCCGGTCCTCAGTCCCACAATGAGCAGTTCTTC. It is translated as CASSSGPQSHNEQFF.